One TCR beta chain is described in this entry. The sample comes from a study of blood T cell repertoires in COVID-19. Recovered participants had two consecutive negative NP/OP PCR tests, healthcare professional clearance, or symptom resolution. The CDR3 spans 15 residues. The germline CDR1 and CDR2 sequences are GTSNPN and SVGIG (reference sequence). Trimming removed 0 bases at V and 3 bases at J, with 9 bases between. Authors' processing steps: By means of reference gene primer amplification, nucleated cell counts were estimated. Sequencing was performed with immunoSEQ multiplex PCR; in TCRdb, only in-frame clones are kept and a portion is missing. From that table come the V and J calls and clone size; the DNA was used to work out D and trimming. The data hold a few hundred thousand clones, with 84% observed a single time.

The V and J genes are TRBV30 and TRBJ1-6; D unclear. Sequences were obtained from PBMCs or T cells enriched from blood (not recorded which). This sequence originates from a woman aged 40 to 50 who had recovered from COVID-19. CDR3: CAWSVRTVYNSPLHF. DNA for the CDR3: TGTGCCTGGAGTGTACGAACAGTCTATAATTCACCCCTCCACTTT.